The 22 T cell receptor beta chains listed next were all sequenced from one sample in a study of T-cell memory formation after mild COVID-19. TCRdb itself ran the 5' RACE reads through MiXCR, one entry per CDR3 protein. The sample yields 150,000 to 200,000 distinct CDR3 sequences, about a fifth seen once. The material sequenced was PBMCs or a T cell subset sorted from them (not recorded which). The origin of the receptors is a man aged 18 to 29 who had mild COVID-19 (a few samples of this study predate the infection). Cell type and time point are not known.

This chain joins TRBV3-1 and TRBJ2-5; D might be TRBD1 (5 bases). The CDR3 runs 16 residues. V lost 2 bases and J 4 bases, leaving 17 bases between the germline ends. Germline CDR1 reads LGHDT; CDR2 reads YNNKEL (reference sequence). For the CDR3, the DNA is TGTGCCAGCAGCCAATCCCCAAAGGGGCGGCGAGAGACCCAGTACTTC. This sequence encodes CASSQSPKGRRETQYF.

This clonotype was detected only a few times. The gene calls are TRBV12-3 or TRBV12-4 and TRBJ1-1; D is ambiguous. V lost 6 bases and J lost 5, with 13 bases in between. The CDR3 consists of 13 residues. The CDR3 bases are TGTGCCAGCAGAACCATTGGGAGGACTGAAGCTTTCTTT. Its protein is CASRTIGRTEAFF.

Here the CDR3 DNA reads TGTGCCAGCAGTTTATCGACGGGACAGGACTCCTACGAGCAGTACGTC. Protein: CASSLSTGQDSYEQYV. V is TRBV28 and J is TRBJ2-7; 8 bases line up with TRBD1. Germline values: CDR1 MDHEN, CDR2 SYDVKM. The CDR3 contains 16 residues. J was trimmed by 0 bases and V by 1 base; bases with no gene match: 5.

This chain connects TRBV11-2 to TRBJ2-2; 8 nucleotides align to TRBD1. CDR1 and CDR2 from the germline V gene are SGHAT and FQNNGV. The J segment lost 6 bases and the V segment lost 1 base, leaving 7 bases of the junction unmatched. This CDR3 is built from 16 residues. The CDR3 nucleotides are TGTGCCAGCAGCTTAGTTTCCAGGGGGCATGCCGGGGAGCTGTTTTTT. Residues: CASSLVSRGHAGELFF.

This chain uses TRBV7-9 with TRBJ1-5; D uncertain. The CDR3 extends over 15 amino acids. The germline CDR1 and CDR2 sequences are SEHNR and FQNEAQ (reference sequence). V dropped 5 bases and J dropped 4 bases, with 15 bases sitting between them. This CDR3 reads CASSPGRGINQPQHF. The DNA for the CDR3 is TGTGCCAGCAGCCCGGGGAGAGGGATTAATCAGCCCCAGCATTTT.

This clonotype was counted many times. The chain combines TRBV14 with TRBJ2-1; D not resolved. Trimming took off 2 bases at V and 6 bases at J, with 8 bases between the two ends. The CDR3 is made up of 13 amino acids. CDR1 and CDR2 (germline): SGHDN, FVKESK. In DNA, the CDR3 is TGTGCCAGCAGCCAAAGTGGACCCAATGAGCAGTTCTTC. Translated: CASSQSGPNEQFF.

The rearrangement joins TRBV28 to TRBJ2-1, with 11 bases aligning to TRBD2. The germline V gene encodes CDR1 MDHEN and CDR2 SYDVKM. Losses at the gene ends were 3 bases for V and 3 bases for J; bases not matched to a gene: 4. CDR3 length equals 16 residues. The CDR3 loop reads CASSLPSGGLYNEQFF. The CDR3 DNA reads as TGTGCCAGCAGTTTGCCTAGCGGGGGGCTCTACAATGAGCAGTTCTTC.

This chain uses TRBV5-4 with TRBJ1-2; 7 bases match TRBD1. The CDR3 loop spans 15 amino acids. J was trimmed by 7 bases and V by 0 bases; bases with no gene match: 9. In germline, CDR1 is SGHNT, CDR2 YYREEE (reference sequence). CDR3 loop: CASSLEFQGVGGYTF. CDR3 bases: TGTGCCAGCAGCTTGGAGTTTCAGGGGGTTGGTGGCTACACCTTC.

This clonotype was recorded many times. The V call is TRBV29-1, the J call TRBJ2-5; 7 bases map to TRBD1. The CDR3 is 16 amino acids. Unmatched junction bases numbered 19, after V lost 7 bases and J lost 5 bases. Germline assignment: CDR1 SQVTM and CDR2 ANQGSEA. The CDR3 DNA reads as TGCAGCGGTTTAGCCCCGAGACAGGGTGTTTCGGAGACCCAGTACTTC. It translates to CSGLAPRQGVSETQYF.

The V gene is TRBV10-3, the J gene TRBJ2-3; a possible D gene is TRBD2 (7 bases). The V gene lost 7 bases and the J gene lost 5 bases, with 13 bases spanning the gap. The CDR3 length is 13 residues. Germline V lookup: CDR1 ENHRY, CDR2 SYGVKD. This CDR3 is CAIMGGGEDTQYF. The CDR3 nucleotides are TGTGCCATCATGGGAGGGGGGGAAGATACGCAGTATTTT.

At least ten counts were recorded for this clonotype. This chain connects TRBV19 to TRBJ2-7; the D gene could be TRBD1 or TRBD2 (5 bases each). V was clipped by 4 bases and J by 12 bases, with 16 bases between them. The CDR3 is 12 residues long. Germline loops: CDR1 LNHDA, CDR2 SQIVND (reference sequence). The CDR3 sequence: CASSTPRGPRYF. The DNA of the CDR3 is TGTGCCAGTAGTACACCACGGGGCCCCCGGTACTTC.

The chain links TRBV5-6 to TRBJ2-7; weak D call: TRBD2 (6 bases). The CDR3 is 15 amino acids. CDR1 is SGHDT and CDR2 is YYEEEE in the germline V gene. Trimming took off 0 bases at V and 1 base at J, with 11 bases between the two ends. The CDR3 is CASSLVLRDSYEQYF. As DNA, the CDR3 is TGTGCCAGCAGCTTGGTTTTGCGGGATTCCTACGAGCAGTACTTC.

The chain has TRBV18 and TRBJ2-2, with D possibly matching TRBD1 (5 bases). The CDR3 runs 16 residues. Germline assignment: CDR1 KGHSH and CDR2 LQKENI. The ends were cut back, 2 bases at V and 3 bases at J, with 13 bases in the middle. This chain's CDR3 is CASSPAFRTHTGELFF. The CDR3 region has the DNA TGTGCCAGCTCACCAGCCTTCAGGACACACACCGGGGAGCTGTTTTTT. Supplemented by reference TRBV18 and TRBJ2-2, the full variable domain reads NAGVMQNPRHLVRRRGQEARLRCSPMKGHSHVYWYRQLPEEGLKFMVYLQKENIIDESGMPKERFSAEFPKEGPSILRIQQVVRGDSAAYFCASSPAFRTHTGELFFGEGSRLTVL.

The rearrangement joins TRBV6-2 or TRBV6-3 to TRBJ1-2; TRBD1 matches 7 bases. The germline gives CDR1 MNHEY, CDR2 SVGEGT. After removal of 5 bases from V and 3 bases from J, the junction contained 9 bases not matched to a gene. CDR3 size: 15 residues. CDR3 coding DNA: TGTGCCAGCAGTCGCCACCGTACAGGGGACTATGGCTACACCTTC. Protein sequence: CASSRHRTGDYGYTF.

This chain uses TRBV20-1 with TRBJ2-1; 7 bases fit TRBD2. V gave up 1 base and J gave up 0 bases; unmatched junction bases: 6. The CDR3 has 16 residues. Germline V gene data show CDR1 as DFQATT and CDR2 as SNEGSKA (reference sequence). The CDR3 DNA reads TGCAGTGCTAGAGTGCGGGGCGGGAGCTCCTACAATGAGCAGTTCTTC. Protein product: CSARVRGGSSYNEQFF.

This clonotype was seen at least ten times. The rearrangement uses TRBV11-2 and TRBJ1-5; possibly TRBD1 for D (5 bases). Germline V gene lookup returns CDR1 SGHAT and CDR2 FQNNGV. The CDR3 consists of 14 residues. V was pared by 3 bases and J by 2 bases, with 8 bases between. The CDR3 region is CASSFQGGNQPQHF. The CDR3 coding sequence is TGTGCCAGCAGCTTTCAGGGCGGCAATCAGCCCCAGCATTTT. Full variable domain (remainder filled in from reference TRBV11-2 and TRBJ1-5): EAGVAQSPRYKIIEKRQSVAFWCNPISGHATLYWYQQILGQGPKLLIQFQNNGVVDDSQLPKDRFSAERLKGVDSTLKIQPAKLEDSAVYLCASSFQGGNQPQHFGDGTRLSIL.

This clonotype was recorded a few times. V gene TRBV5-1 combines with J gene TRBJ2-3; D gene uncertain. The CDR3 runs 14 residues. V shed 0 bases and J shed 5 bases, with 10 bases lying between them. CDR1 is SGHRS, CDR2 YFSETQ, per germline. CDR3 sequence (DNA): TGCGCCAGCAGCTTGGGGCTAGTGGAAGATACGCAGTATTTT. Protein sequence: CASSLGLVEDTQYF.

The chain combines TRBV5-5 with TRBJ2-6; the D gene is possibly TRBD2 (5 bases). The CDR3 has 17 residues. CDR1 and CDR2 (germline): SGHKS, YYEKEE (reference sequence). The V end lost 1 base, the J end lost 1 base, and 12 bases lay between the germline ends. The CDR3 spells CASSLPGKWSGANVLTF. CDR3 coding DNA: TGTGCCAGCAGCTTGCCGGGAAAGTGGTCTGGGGCCAACGTCCTGACTTTC.

This chain links TRBV20-1 with TRBJ2-1, with D possibly TRBD2 on 5 matching bases. The V end was cut by 5 bases, the J end by 5 bases, with 13 bases between. CDR3 length equals 13 residues. Germline CDR1 and CDR2: DFQATT and SNEGSKA (reference sequence). The CDR3 is CSAPSGSHNEQFF. The DNA of the CDR3 is TGCAGTGCTCCCTCTGGGAGTCACAATGAGCAGTTCTTC.

This chain uses TRBV6-5 with TRBJ1-4, with a possible D match to TRBD1 (5 bases). Germline V gives CDR1 MNHEY, CDR2 SVGAGI. The CDR3 covers 14 residues. Trimming left V 5 bases short and J 8 bases short, with 15 bases between. CDR3 sequence: CASSDGTAGEKLFF. In DNA, the CDR3 is TGTGCCAGCAGTGACGGGACCGCCGGCGAAAAACTGTTTTTT.

The chain employs TRBV12-3 or TRBV12-4 and TRBJ2-7; 9 bases are a match to TRBD1. The trim removed 3 bases at V and 3 bases at J, leaving 9 bases unmatched. This CDR3 spans 16 amino acids. CDR3 in DNA: TGTGCCAGCAGTTTCCGGACAGGGGTTATGTTCTACGAGCAGTACTTC. Its translation: CASSFRTGVMFYEQYF.

The J gene is TRBJ2-5, the V gene TRBV27, with D hard to call. Trimming took 3 bases from V and 2 from J, leaving 13 bases between them. CDR1 is MNHEY and CDR2 is SMNVEV in the germline V gene (reference sequence). CDR3 length equals 15 residues. DNA of the CDR3: TGTGCCAGCAGTTTTTCCTCCAGGCGTCAAGAGACCCAGTACTTC. Its protein product is CASSFSSRRQETQYF.